This entry describes one T cell receptor beta chain. These data belong to a study of long-term antiretroviral therapy in people with HIV. With survey level as its setting, the immunoSEQ assay was v3.0. Clones were sequenced by immunoSEQ multiplex PCR, and TCRdb holds only the in-frame ones, with some missing. The sample holds some 25,000 clones, roughly 80% seen once. The CDR3 is 15 residues long. The V and J ends lost 0 bases and 6 bases, in that order; junction bases with no gene match: 4. Germline loops: CDR1 LGHNA, CDR2 YNFKEQ. The sample consisted of unsorted PBMCs, taken 3 years after starting antiretroviral therapy. The chain joins TRBV4-2 to TRBJ2-2; 7 nucleotides agree with TRBD1. The sequence was collected from a man aged 40-49 years with HIV. The CDR3 nucleotides read TGTGCCAGCAGCCAAGACGACAGGGCGGCCGGGGAGCTGTTTTTT. It codes for CASSQDDRAAGELFF.